The 20 T cell receptor beta chains below were found in one sample sequenced in a study of blood T cells in healthy people across ages. A second roughly 6 to 11 cycle PCR used barcoded and J-beta primers. MiXCR was run by TCRdb on the 5' RACE reads, yielding one entry per CDR3 protein. The sample records 1.5 million to 2 million distinct CDR3 sequences, 49% being singletons. The material sequenced was blood. The receptors originated from a woman in her thirties or forties in good health.

This clonotype is a singleton in its sample. The J gene is TRBJ1-1, the V gene TRBV6-2 or TRBV6-3; perhaps TRBD1 as D (5 bases). Germline CDR1 reads MNHEY; CDR2 reads SVGEGT. The V gene lost 6 bases and the J gene lost 4 bases, with 12 bases spanning the gap. There are 13 residues in the CDR3. Here the CDR3 DNA reads TGTGCCAGCAGCTATGGACAACTCACTGAAGCTTTCTTT. This translates into CASSYGQLTEAFF.

This clonotype came up a few times. This rearrangement joins TRBV20-1 to TRBJ2-7; the D gene is possibly TRBD2 (6 bases). The CDR3 length is 14 residues. Trimming pared 5 bases from V and 2 bases from J, leaving 16 bases between. The germline V gene encodes CDR1 DFQATT and CDR2 SNEGSKA (reference sequence). The CDR3 loop reads CSAFSGRDAYEQYF. In DNA, the CDR3 is TGCAGTGCTTTCTCTGGGCGGGATGCCTACGAGCAGTACTTC.

The chain carries TRBV20-1 and TRBJ2-7; possible D gene TRBD2, 6 bases. The DNA end lines up better with TRBJ2-5; the J call may be wrong. Germline assignment: CDR1 DFQATT and CDR2 SNEGSKA (reference sequence). The CDR3 loop spans 15 amino acids. CDR3 nucleotides: TGCAGTGCTAGCAATCGGGCGGGGATAAAAGAGACCCAGTACTTC. It translates to CSASNRAGIKETQYF.

The chain is built from TRBV18 and TRBJ1-2; the match to TRBD1 covers 9 bases. The V segment lost 6 bases and the J segment 2 bases; nucleotides outside the gene matches: 7. The germline V gene encodes CDR1 KGHSH and CDR2 LQKENI. This CDR3 comprises 15 residues. The CDR3 loop is CASSYDRGDNYGYTF. The CDR3, as DNA: TGTGCCAGCTCGTACGACAGGGGGGACAACTATGGCTACACCTTC.

This clonotype was recorded only once. This sequence joins TRBV5-6 and TRBJ2-3; possibly TRBD1 for D (6 bases). The CDR3 length is 16 residues. V was trimmed by 2 bases and J by 6 bases, leaving 19 bases between them. Germline V gene lookup returns CDR1 SGHDT and CDR2 YYEEEE. CDR3 nucleotide sequence: TGTGCCAGCAGCTTAAAACCGGGACACCTATGGGATACGCAGTATTTT. Its protein product is CASSLKPGHLWDTQYF.

Worth noting for this clonotype: As the CDR3 is not closed by the conserved phenylalanine or tryptophan, this likely results from a read error. This chain links TRBV20-1 with TRBJ2-5, with D maybe TRBD2 (5 bases). V was cut by 8 bases and J by 2 bases, with 12 bases left in between. Germline assignment: CDR1 DFQATT and CDR2 SNEGSKA (reference sequence). There are 12 residues in the CDR3. CDR3 nucleotide sequence: TGCAGTACTGTCACGGGGCAAGAGACCCAGTACTAC. As protein: CSTVTGQETQYY.

The chain joins TRBV6-5 to TRBJ2-7, with D maybe TRBD2 (6 bases). Trimming cost V 0 bases and J 2 bases, with 11 bases left between them. The V gene's germline CDR1 is MNHEY and CDR2 SVGAGI. CDR3 length: 15 residues. The CDR3 spells CASSYSGTRTYEQYF. Written as DNA, the CDR3 is TGTGCCAGCAGTTACTCTGGGACTCGAACCTACGAGCAGTACTTC.

V usage is TRBV10-1 and J usage is TRBJ1-2; TRBD1 is a possible D gene (5 bases). The ends were cut back, 5 bases at V and 4 bases at J, with 11 bases in the middle. In germline, CDR1 is WNHNN, CDR2 SYGVQD (reference sequence). The CDR3 loop spans 13 amino acids. The CDR3 DNA is TGCGCCAGCAGTCCCGGGGCCGCCTATGGCTACACCTTC. Protein sequence: CASSPGAAYGYTF.

The chain recombines TRBV7-9 with TRBJ2-7; D may be TRBD1 (6 bases). CDR3 length equals 15 residues. Germline CDR1 SEHNR, CDR2 FQNEAQ (reference sequence). Trimming cost V 1 base and J 3 bases, with 13 bases left between them. CDR3 sequence: CASSLGDTRVYEQYF. Here the CDR3 DNA reads TGTGCCAGCAGCTTAGGGGACACGAGGGTCTACGAGCAGTACTTC.

This clonotype was seen a few times. The rearrangement uses TRBV20-1 and TRBJ2-3; 10 bases are shared with TRBD2. Per the germline V gene, CDR1 is DFQATT and CDR2 is SNEGSKA (reference sequence). This CDR3 is built from 17 residues. With V trimmed by 1 base and J by 0 bases, 7 bases remained unmatched. In nucleotides, the CDR3 is TGCAGTGCTAGAGGCAGCCCGGGACTAGCGAGCACAGATACGCAGTATTTT. Translating gives CSARGSPGLASTDTQYF.

This sequence joins TRBV28 and TRBJ2-7; D remains unclear. Trimming left V 5 bases short and J 5 bases short, with 13 bases between. This CDR3 is 13 amino acids long. Germline V CDR1 and CDR2: MDHEN, SYDVKM. DNA of the CDR3: TGTGCCAGCAGTGTCAGCCGAATCAACGAGCAGTACTTC. Its translation is CASSVSRINEQYF.

This clonotype has a handful of counts. The chain couples TRBV6-2 or TRBV6-3 to TRBJ2-1; 8 bases fit TRBD2. The germline V gene encodes CDR1 MNHEY and CDR2 SVGEGT. With V trimmed by 6 bases and J by 6 bases, 7 bases remained unmatched. This CDR3 spans 14 amino acids. The CDR3 DNA reads as TGTGCCAGCAGCCGCCTGACTAGCGTCAATGAGCAGTTCTTC. It translates to CASSRLTSVNEQFF.

The chain is built from TRBV29-1 and TRBJ2-7; TRBD2 agrees at 7 bases. The J call may be in error: the DNA end matches TRBJ2-5 better. This CDR3 region has 15 residues. Germline-derived CDR1 and CDR2 are SQVTM and ANQGSEA. Written as DNA, the CDR3 is TGCAGCGCCGGGGAGGGCCTCAGAGGGAGGGAGACCCAGTACTTC. Its protein product is CSAGEGLRGRETQYF.

V and J are TRBV20-1 and TRBJ1-1; no clear D. CDR3 length equals 12 residues. The germline V gene encodes CDR1 DFQATT and CDR2 SNEGSKA (reference sequence). Trimming took off 1 base at V and 6 bases at J, with 9 bases between the two ends. CDR3 protein: CSARVGIPEAFF. DNA for the CDR3: TGCAGTGCTAGAGTCGGTATCCCTGAAGCTTTCTTT.

The CDR3 DNA reads TGTGCCAGCAGTGAATCAGTAGACTGGGAGGACACTGAAGCTTTCTTT. Protein: CASSESVDWEDTEAFF. This sequence joins TRBV25-1 and TRBJ1-1; D gene ambiguous. The germline V gene encodes CDR1 MGHDK and CDR2 SYGVNS. This CDR3 has 16 residues. V gave up 1 base and J gave up 3 bases, with 15 bases separating them.

The V call is TRBV25-1, the J call TRBJ2-7; TRBD1 is a possible D gene (7 bases). This CDR3 spans 18 amino acids. Trimming took 0 bases from V and 0 from J, leaving 18 bases between them. Germline V gene data show CDR1 as MGHDK and CDR2 as SYGVNS. The CDR3 coding sequence is TGTGCCAGCAGTGAATATGGTCAGGGGGGCACCAGCTCCTACGAGCAGTACTTC. Protein product: CASSEYGQGGTSSYEQYF.

J is TRBJ1-2 and V is TRBV29-1; unclear D gene. CDR3 size: 12 residues. Germline CDR1 and CDR2: SQVTM and ANQGSEA. V lost 6 bases and J 4 bases, leaving 12 bases between the germline ends. The CDR3 is CSVENFVYGYTF. The DNA of the CDR3 is TGCAGCGTGGAAAATTTTGTCTATGGCTACACCTTC.

This rearrangement joins TRBV4-3 to TRBJ2-2; D not resolved. Trimming removed 0 bases at V and 9 bases at J, with 14 bases between. The CDR3 length is 15 residues. Germline lookup yields CDR1 LGHNA and CDR2 YSLEER. Here the CDR3 reads CASSQDYRTGRELFF. The CDR3 DNA follows: TGCGCCAGCAGCCAAGATTACAGAACCGGTCGGGAGCTGTTTTTT.

Worth noting for this clonotype: The junction departs from germline at one end; a sequencing error may be responsible. CDR3 sequence reads: CASSQVWGESYGQYF. The CDR3 nucleotides are TGTGCCAGCAGCCAAGTTTGGGGTGAGTCCTACGGGCAGTACTTC. The chain is built from TRBV3-1 and TRBJ2-7; D not certain. This CDR3 comprises 15 residues. CDR1 is LGHDT and CDR2 is YNNKEL in the germline V gene (reference sequence).

The gene calls are TRBV4-3 and TRBJ2-7, with 7 bases identical to TRBD1. CDR1 LGHNA and CDR2 YSLEER come from the germline V gene. The CDR3 totals 15 residues. Unmatched junction bases numbered 9, after V lost 4 bases and J lost 3 bases. CDR3 sequence: CASSPDRASYYEQYF. CDR3 DNA sequence: TGCGCCAGCAGCCCAGACAGGGCGAGTTACTACGAGCAGTACTTC.